The present TCR beta chain was sequenced within a study of chemoradiotherapy in HPV16-positive cancers. This CDR3 comprises 13 residues. From germline, CDR1 is MNHEY and CDR2 SVGAGI. Trimming left V 2 bases short and J 7 bases short, with 10 bases between. The protocol was immunoSEQ multiplex PCR, while the TCRdb copy is restricted to in-frame clones and leaves out a portion. This sample yields some 16,000 clones, of which 60% to 85% are seen a single time; roughly a tenth belongs to the top ten. This sequence originates from a human donor with HPV-associated anogenital cancer. The biological material was taken from a patient who underwent chemoradiotherapy. This chain joins TRBV6-5 and TRBJ2-3, with D perhaps TRBD1 (5 bases). The CDR3 loop reads CASSYGDRYTQYF. CDR3 DNA sequence: TGTGCCAGCAGTTACGGAGACAGATATACGCAGTATTTT.